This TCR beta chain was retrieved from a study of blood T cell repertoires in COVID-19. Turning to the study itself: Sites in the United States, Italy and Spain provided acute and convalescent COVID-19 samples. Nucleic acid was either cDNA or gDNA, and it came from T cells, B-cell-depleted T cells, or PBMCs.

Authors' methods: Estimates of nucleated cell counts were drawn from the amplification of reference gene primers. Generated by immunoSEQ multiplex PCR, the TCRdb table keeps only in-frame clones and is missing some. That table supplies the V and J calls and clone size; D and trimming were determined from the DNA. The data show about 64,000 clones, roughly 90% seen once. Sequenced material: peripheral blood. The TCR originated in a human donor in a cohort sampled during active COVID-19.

CDR3 residues: CASSRRDSHNEQFF. The CDR3 DNA is TGTGCCAGCAGCCGCCGGGACTCGCACAATGAGCAGTTCTTC. The chain is built from TRBV11-3 and TRBJ2-1, with a tentative D call TRBD2 (6 bases). The CDR3 runs to 14 residues. The germline V and J ends were trimmed by 5 bases and 5 bases, with 13 bases remaining between them. Germline V gives CDR1 SGHNT, CDR2 YENEEA.